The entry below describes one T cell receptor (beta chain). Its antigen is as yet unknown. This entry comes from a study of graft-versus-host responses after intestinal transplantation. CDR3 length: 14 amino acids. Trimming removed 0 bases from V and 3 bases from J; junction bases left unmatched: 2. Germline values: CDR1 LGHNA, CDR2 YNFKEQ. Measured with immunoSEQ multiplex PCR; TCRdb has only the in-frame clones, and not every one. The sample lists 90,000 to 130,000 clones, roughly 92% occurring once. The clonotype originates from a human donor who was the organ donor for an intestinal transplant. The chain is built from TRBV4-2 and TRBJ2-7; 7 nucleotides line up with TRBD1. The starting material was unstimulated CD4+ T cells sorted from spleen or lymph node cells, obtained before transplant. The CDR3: CASSQERQGYEQYF. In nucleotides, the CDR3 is TGTGCCAGCAGCCAAGAAAGACAGGGCTACGAGCAGTACTTC.